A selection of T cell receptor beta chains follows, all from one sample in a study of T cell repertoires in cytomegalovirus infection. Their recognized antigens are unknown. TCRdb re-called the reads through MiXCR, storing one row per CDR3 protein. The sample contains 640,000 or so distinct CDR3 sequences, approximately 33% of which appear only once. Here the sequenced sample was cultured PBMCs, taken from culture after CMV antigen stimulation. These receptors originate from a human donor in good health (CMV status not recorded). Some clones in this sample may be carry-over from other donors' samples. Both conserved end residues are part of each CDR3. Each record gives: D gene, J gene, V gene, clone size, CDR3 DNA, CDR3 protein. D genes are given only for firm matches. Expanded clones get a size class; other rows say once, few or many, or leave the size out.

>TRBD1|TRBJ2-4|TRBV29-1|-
TGCAGCGTTACCGGGACAGTGAAAAACATTCAGTACTTC
CSVTGTVKNIQYF
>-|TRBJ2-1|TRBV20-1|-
TGCAGTGCTTTATGGGGGCGGATTTCTGAGCAGTTCTTC
CSALWGRISEQFF
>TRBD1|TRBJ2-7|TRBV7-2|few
TGTGCCAGCAGTCTCACAGGGGGCCTGAACTACGAGCAGTACTTC
CASSLTGGLNYEQYF
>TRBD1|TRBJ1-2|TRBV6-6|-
TGTGCCCTAAGGACAACCGGGACAGGGGGCGCAGACTATGGCTACACCTTC
CALRTTGTGGADYGYTF
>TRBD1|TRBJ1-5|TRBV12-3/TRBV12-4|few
TGTGCCAGCAGTTCGTCCGGGACAGGGGGTCAGCCCCAGCATTTT
CASSSSGTGGQPQHF
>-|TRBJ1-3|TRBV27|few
TGTGCCAGCTGCAAAGCGGGGCAGTTCGGAAACACCATATATTTT
CASCKAGQFGNTIYF
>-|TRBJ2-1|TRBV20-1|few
TGCAGTGCCGGAACCTTTAGCTATGAGCAGTTCTTC
CSAGTFSYEQFF
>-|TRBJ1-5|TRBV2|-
TGTGCCAGCAGGAAGACAGGTACCGGCAATCAGCCCCAGCATTTT
CASRKTGTGNQPQHF
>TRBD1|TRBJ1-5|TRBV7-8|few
TGTGCCAGCAGCGACAGGGGGGATCAGCCCCAGCATTTT
CASSDRGDQPQHF
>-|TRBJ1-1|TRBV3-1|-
TGTGCCAGCAGCCAATTGGCAGGGAACACTGAAGCTTTCTTT
CASSQLAGNTEAFF
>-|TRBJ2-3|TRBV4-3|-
TGCGCCAGCAGCCAAGAGTGGGGGCAGGAAGATACGCAGTATTTT
CASSQEWGQEDTQYF
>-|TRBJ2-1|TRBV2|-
TGTGCCAGCAGTGCCCAGACGAGTGGGACTCCGTATGAGCAGTTCTTC
CASSAQTSGTPYEQFF
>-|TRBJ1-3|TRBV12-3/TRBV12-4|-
TGTGCCAGCAGTTTATCGGGGGCAAACACCATATATTTT
CASSLSGANTIYF
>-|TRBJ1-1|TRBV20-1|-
TGCAGTGCTAGGTCGGGAAACACTGAAGCTTTCTTT
CSARSGNTEAFF
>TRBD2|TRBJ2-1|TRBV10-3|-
TGTGCCATCAGAGCTAGCGGAGCCTCCTACAATGAGCAGTTCTTC
CAIRASGASYNEQFF
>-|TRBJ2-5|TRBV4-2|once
TGTGCCAGCAGCCAAGACGCCGCGAGGGGTGAGACCCAGTACTTC
CASSQDAARGETQYF